This record looks at one T cell receptor (beta chain) sequence and its context. Its target is not known. In the PCR, 60 Vbeta and 13 Jbeta primers were used. This table comes from immunoSEQ multiplex PCR, and its TCRdb copy is limited to in-frame clones, with some not included. The sample holds 100,000 to 150,000 clones, roughly 78% seen once. This sample stems from a study of cytomegalovirus exposure and HLA in healthy donors. V lost 6 bases to trimming and J lost 13 bases; unmatched junction nucleotides: 12. Germline V CDR1 and CDR2: MNHEY, SVGAGI. The CDR3 loop spans 14 amino acids. Whole-study results and caveats: Most TCR sequences were uncommon, yet certain public TCRs appeared in many donors. With later analysis, a missense DCLRE1C variant became linked to TCR beta V- and J-gene trimming.

V is TRBV6-5 and J is TRBJ1-4, with TRBD1 matching 9 bases. This clonotype was obtained from a man over 45 in good health and CMV-seropositive. Material: PBMCs. CDR3 residues: CASSSGTGSERLFF. The CDR3 DNA reads TGTGCCAGCAGCTCCGGGACAGGGAGTGAGAGACTGTTTTTT.